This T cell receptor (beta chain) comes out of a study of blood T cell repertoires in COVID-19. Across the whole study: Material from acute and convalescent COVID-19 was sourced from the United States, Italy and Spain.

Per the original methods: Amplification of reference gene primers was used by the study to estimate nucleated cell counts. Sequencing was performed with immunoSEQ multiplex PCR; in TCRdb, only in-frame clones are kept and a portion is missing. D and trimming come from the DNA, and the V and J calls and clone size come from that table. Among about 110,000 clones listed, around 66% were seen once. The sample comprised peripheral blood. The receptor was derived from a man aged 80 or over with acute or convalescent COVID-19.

The CDR3 nucleotides are TGCAGTGCTAGTAGGAGCGGGGACTACAATGAGCAGTTCTTC. It yields the protein CSASRSGDYNEQFF. The chain joins TRBV20-1 to TRBJ2-1, with TRBD2 matching over 7 bases. The germline gives CDR1 DFQATT, CDR2 SNEGSKA (reference sequence). The CDR3 has 14 amino acids. Trimming cost V 3 bases and J 3 bases; bases outside gene matches: 5.